This record concerns one TCR beta chain sequence. This sample is part of a study of blood T cell repertoires in COVID-19. Sequencing used immunoSEQ multiplex PCR; TCRdb keeps in-frame clones, though not all of them. The sample comprises 190,000 or so clones, approximately 81% of which are singletons, and around 19% rests with the top ten. Looked up from germline, CDR1 is KGHSH and CDR2 is LQKENI. This CDR3 region has 17 residues. The J segment lost 4 bases and the V segment lost 4 bases, leaving 10 bases of the junction unmatched. Material for sequencing was PBMCs or T cells enriched from blood (not recorded which). V is TRBV18 and J is TRBJ1-5; 10 bases match TRBD1. The origin of this receptor is a man aged 40-49 years who had recovered from COVID-19. For the CDR3, the DNA is TGTGCCAGCTCACGAACCGGGACAGGGGTCGGGAATCAGCCCCAGCATTTT. Translating it yields CASSRTGTGVGNQPQHF.